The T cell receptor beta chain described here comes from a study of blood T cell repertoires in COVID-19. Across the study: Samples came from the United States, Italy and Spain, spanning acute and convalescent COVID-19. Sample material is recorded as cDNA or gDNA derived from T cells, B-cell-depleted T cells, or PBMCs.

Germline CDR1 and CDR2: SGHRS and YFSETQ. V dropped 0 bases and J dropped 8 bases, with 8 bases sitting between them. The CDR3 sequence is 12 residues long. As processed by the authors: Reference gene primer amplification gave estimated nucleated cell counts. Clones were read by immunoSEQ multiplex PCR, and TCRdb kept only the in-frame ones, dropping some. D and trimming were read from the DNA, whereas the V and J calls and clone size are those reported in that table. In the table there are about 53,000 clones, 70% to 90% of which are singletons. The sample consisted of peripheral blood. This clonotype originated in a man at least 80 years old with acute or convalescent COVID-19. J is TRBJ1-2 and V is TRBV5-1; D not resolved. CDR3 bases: TGCGCCAGCAGCTTGGAAACAACAGGCTACACCTTC. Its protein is CASSLETTGYTF.